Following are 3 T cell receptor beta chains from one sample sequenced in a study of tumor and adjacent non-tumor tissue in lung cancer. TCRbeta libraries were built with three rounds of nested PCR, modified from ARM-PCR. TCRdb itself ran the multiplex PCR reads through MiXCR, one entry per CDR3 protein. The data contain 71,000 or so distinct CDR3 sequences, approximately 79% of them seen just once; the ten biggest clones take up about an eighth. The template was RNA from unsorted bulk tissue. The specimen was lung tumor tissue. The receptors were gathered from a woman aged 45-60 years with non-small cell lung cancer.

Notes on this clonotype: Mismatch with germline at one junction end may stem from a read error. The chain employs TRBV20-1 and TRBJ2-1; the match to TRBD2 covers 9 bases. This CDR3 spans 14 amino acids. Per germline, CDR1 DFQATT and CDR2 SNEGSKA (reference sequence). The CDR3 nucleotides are TGCAGTACTAGAATGCTAGCGGGGCTGGATGAGCAGTTCTTC. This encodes CSTRMLAGLDEQFF.

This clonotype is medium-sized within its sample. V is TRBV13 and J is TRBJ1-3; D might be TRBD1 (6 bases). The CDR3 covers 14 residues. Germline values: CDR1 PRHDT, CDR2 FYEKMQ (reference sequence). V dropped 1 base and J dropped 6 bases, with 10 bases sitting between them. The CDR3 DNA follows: TGTGCCAGCAGCTTAGAACAGGGCCCAAACACCATATATTTT. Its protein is CASSLEQGPNTIYF.

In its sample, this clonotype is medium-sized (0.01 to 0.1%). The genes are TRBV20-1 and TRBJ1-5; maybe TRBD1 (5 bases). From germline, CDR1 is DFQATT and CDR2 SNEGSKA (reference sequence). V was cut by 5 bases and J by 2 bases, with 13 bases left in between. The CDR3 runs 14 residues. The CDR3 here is CSAGMLGGNQPQHF. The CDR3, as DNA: TGCAGTGCTGGAATGTTGGGGGGCAATCAGCCCCAGCATTTT.